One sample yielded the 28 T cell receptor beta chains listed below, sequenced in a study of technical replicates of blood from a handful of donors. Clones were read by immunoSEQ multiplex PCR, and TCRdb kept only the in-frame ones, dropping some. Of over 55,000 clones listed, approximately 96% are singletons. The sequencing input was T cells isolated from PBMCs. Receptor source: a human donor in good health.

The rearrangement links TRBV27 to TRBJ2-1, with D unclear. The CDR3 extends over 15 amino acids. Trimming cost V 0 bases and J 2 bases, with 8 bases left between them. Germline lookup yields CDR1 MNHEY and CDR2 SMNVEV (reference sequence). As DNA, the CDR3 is TGTGCCAGCAGTTTATCGTGGCAAGCCTACAATGAGCAGTTCTTC. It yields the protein CASSLSWQAYNEQFF.

The CDR3 spells CASSLGTSGVDTQYF. The CDR3 DNA reads as TGTGCCAGCAGCTTGGGGACTAGCGGGGTTGATACGCAGTATTTT. The chain carries TRBV5-4 and TRBJ2-3; TRBD2 matches at 12 bases. J lost 6 bases, V lost 0 bases, and 2 bases had no gene match. The CDR3 is 15 amino acids. Germline V gene sequence: CDR1 SGHNT, CDR2 YYREEE (reference sequence).

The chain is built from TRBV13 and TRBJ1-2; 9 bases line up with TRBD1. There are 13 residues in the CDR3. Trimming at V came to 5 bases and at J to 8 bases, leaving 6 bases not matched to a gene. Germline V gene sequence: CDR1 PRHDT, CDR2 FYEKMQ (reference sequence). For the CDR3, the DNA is TGTGCCAGCAGCCTTGGACAGGGGACCGGCTACACCTTC. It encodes CASSLGQGTGYTF.

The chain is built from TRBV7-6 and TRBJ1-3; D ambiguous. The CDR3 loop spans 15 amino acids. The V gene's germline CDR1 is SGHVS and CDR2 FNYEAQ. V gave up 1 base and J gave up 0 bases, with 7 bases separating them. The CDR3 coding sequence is TGTGCCAGCAGCTTAGAAAATTACTCTGGAAACACCATATATTTT. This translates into CASSLENYSGNTIYF.

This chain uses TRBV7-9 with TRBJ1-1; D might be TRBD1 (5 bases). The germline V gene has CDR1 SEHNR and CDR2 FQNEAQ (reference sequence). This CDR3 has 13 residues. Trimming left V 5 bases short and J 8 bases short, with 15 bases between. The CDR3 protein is CASSPGRGGEAFF. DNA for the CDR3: TGTGCCAGCAGCCCAGGGAGGGGTGGAGAAGCTTTCTTT. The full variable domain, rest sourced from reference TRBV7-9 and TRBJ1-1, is DTGVSQNPRHKITKRGQNVTFRCDPISEHNRLYWYRQTLGQGPEFLTYFQNEAQLEKSRLLSDRFSAERPKGSFSTLEIQRTEQGDSAMYLCASSPGRGGEAFFGQGTRLTVV.

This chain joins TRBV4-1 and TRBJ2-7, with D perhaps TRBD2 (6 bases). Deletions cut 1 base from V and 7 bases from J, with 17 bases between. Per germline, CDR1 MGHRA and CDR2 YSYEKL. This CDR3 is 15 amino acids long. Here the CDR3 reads CASSQGEAGVFEQYF. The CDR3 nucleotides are TGCGCCAGCAGCCAAGGGGAGGCAGGAGTGTTTGAGCAGTACTTC.

The CDR3 region has the DNA TGTGCCAGCAGCTTACACACGAATCAGCCCCAGCATTTT. Protein product: CASSLHTNQPQHF. V gene TRBV11-2 combines with J gene TRBJ1-5; no clear D gene. Per germline, CDR1 SGHAT and CDR2 FQNNGV. The CDR3 contains 13 residues. Trimming left V 2 bases short and J 4 bases short, with 6 bases between.

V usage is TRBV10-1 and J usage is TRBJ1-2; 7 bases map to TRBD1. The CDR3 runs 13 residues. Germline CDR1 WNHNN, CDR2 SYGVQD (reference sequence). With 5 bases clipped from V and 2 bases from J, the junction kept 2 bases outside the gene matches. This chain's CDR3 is CASSQDRNYGYTF. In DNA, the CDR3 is TGCGCCAGCAGTCAGGACAGGAACTATGGCTACACCTTC.

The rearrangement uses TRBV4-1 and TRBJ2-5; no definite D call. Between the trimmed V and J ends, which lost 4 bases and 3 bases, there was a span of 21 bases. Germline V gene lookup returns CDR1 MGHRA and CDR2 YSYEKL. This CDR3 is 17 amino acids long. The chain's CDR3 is CASSLFLLVSHKETQYF. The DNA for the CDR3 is TGCGCCAGCAGCCTCTTCCTACTTGTTTCCCATAAAGAGACCCAGTACTTC.

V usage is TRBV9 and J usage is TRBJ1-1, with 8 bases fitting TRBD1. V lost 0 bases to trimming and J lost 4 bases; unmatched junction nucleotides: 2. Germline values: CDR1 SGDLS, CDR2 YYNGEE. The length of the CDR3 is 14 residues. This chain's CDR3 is CASSVGTGGTEAFF. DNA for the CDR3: TGTGCCAGCAGCGTAGGTACAGGGGGCACTGAAGCTTTCTTT.

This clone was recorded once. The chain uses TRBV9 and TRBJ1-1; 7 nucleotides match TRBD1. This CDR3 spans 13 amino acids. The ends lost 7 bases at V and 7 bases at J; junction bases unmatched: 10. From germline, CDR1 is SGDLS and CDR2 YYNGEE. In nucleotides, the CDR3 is TGTGCCAGCGCTGGGGATGGGGACAGTGAAGCTTTCTTT. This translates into CASAGDGDSEAFF. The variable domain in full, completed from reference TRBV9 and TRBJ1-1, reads DSGVTQTPKHLITATGQRVTLRCSPRSGDLSVYWYQQSLDQGLQFLIQYYNGEERAKGNILERFSAQQFPDLHSELNLSSLELGDSALYFCASAGDGDSEAFFGQGTRLTVV.

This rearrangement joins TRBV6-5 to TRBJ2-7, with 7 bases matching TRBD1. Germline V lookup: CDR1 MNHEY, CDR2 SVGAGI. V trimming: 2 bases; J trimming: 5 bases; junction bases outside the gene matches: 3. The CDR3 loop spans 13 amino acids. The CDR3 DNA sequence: TGTGCCAGCAGTTACACGACAGGGAACGAGCAGTACTTC. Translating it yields CASSYTTGNEQYF.

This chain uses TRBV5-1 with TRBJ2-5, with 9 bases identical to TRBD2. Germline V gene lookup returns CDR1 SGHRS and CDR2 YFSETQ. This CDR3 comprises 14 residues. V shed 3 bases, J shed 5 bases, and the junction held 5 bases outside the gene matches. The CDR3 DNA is TGCGCCAGCAGCTCCCCTGCGGGAGGGGAGACCCAGTACTTC. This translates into CASSSPAGGETQYF.

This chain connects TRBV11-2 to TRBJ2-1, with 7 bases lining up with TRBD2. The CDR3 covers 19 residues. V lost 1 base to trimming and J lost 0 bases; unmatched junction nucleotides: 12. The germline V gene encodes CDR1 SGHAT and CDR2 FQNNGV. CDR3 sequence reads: CASSLVYLAGDPSYNEQFF. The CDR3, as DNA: TGTGCCAGCAGCTTAGTGTATCTGGCGGGGGACCCCTCCTACAATGAGCAGTTCTTC.

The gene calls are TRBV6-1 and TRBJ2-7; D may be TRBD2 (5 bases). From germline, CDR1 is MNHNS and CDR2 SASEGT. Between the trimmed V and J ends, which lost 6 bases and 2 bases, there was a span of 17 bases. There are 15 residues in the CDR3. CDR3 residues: CASRGRHDYPYEQYF. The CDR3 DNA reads TGTGCCAGCAGGGGGAGACACGATTACCCCTACGAGCAGTACTTC.

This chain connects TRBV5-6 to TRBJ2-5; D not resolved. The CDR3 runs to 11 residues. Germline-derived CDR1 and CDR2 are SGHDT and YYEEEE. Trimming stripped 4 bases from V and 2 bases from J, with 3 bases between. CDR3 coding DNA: TGTGCCAGCAGCCTTCAAGAGACCCAGTACTTC. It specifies CASSLQETQYF.

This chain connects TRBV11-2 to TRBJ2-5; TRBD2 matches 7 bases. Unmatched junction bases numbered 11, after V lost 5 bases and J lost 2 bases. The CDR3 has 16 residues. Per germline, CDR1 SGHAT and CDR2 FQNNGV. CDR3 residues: CASSPGGSGAQETQYF. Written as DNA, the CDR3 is TGTGCCAGCAGCCCGGGGGGAAGCGGGGCTCAAGAGACCCAGTACTTC.

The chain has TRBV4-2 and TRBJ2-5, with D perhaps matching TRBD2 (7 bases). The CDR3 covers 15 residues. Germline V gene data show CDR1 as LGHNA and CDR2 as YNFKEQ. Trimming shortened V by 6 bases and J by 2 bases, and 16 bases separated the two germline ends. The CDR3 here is CASRPAGAPQETQYF. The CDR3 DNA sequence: TGTGCCAGCAGACCCGCGGGGGCTCCGCAAGAGACCCAGTACTTC.

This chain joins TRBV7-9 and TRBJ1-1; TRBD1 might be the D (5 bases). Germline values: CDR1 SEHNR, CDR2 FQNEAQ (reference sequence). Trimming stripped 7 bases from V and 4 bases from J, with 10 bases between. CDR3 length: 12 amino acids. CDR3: CASTGGSTEAFF. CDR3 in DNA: TGTGCCAGCACCGGGGGGTCCACTGAAGCTTTCTTT.

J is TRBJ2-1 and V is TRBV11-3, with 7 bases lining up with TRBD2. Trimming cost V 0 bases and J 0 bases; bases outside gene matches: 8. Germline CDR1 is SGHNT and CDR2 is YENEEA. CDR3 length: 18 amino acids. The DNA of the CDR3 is TGTGCCAGCAGCTTAGATCGGCGGGGGAGGGCCTCCTACAATGAGCAGTTCTTC. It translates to CASSLDRRGRASYNEQFF.

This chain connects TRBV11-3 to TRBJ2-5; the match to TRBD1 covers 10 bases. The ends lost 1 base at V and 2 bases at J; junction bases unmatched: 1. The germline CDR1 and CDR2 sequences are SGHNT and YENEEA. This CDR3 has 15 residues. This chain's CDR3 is CASSLAGQGQETQYF. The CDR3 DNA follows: TGTGCCAGCAGCTTAGCGGGACAGGGGCAAGAGACCCAGTACTTC.

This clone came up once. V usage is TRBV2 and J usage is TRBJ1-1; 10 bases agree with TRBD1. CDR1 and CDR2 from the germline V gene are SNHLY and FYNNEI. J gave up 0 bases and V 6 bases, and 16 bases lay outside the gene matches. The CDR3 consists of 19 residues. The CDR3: CASRGEGQGILWMNTEAFF. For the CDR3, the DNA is TGTGCCAGCAGGGGGGAGGGACAGGGGATTTTGTGGATGAACACTGAAGCTTTCTTT.

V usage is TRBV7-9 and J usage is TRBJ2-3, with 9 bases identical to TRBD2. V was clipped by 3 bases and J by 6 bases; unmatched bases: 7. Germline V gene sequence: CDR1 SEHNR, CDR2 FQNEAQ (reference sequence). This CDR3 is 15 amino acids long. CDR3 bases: TGTGCCAGCAGCTTGAGTAGCGGGAGCCAGGATACGCAGTATTTT. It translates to CASSLSSGSQDTQYF.

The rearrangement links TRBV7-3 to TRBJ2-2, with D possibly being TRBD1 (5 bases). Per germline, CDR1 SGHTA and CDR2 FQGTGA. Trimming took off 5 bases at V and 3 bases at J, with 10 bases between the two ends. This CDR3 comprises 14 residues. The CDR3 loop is CASSPTRDTGELFF. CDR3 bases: TGTGCCAGCAGCCCGACCAGGGACACCGGGGAGCTGTTTTTT. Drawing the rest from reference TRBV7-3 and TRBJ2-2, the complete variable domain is GAGVSQTPSNKVTEKGKYVELRCDPISGHTALYWYRQSLGQGPEFLIYFQGTGAADDSGLPNDRFFAVRPEGSVSTLKIQRTERGDSAVYLCASSPTRDTGELFFGEGSRLTVL.

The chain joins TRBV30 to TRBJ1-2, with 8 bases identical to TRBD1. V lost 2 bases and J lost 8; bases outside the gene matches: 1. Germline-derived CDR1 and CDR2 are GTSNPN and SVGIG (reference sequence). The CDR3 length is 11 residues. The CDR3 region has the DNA TGTGCCTGGAGTCCAGGGGGCGGCTACACCTTC. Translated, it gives CAWSPGGGYTF.

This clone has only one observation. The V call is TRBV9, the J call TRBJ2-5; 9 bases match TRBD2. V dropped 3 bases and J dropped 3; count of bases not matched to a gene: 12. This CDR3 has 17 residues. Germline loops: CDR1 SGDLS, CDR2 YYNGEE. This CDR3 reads CASSAKFGVAGEETQYF. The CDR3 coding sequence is TGTGCCAGCAGCGCGAAATTTGGGGTAGCGGGGGAAGAGACCCAGTACTTC. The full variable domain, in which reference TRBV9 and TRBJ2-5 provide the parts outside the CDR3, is DSGVTQTPKHLITATGQRVTLRCSPRSGDLSVYWYQQSLDQGLQFLIQYYNGEERAKGNILERFSAQQFPDLHSELNLSSLELGDSALYFCASSAKFGVAGEETQYFGPGTRLLVL.

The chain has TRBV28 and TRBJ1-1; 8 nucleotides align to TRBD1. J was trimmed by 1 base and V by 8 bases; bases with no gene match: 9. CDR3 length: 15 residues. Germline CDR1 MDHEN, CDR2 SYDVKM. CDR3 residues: CASASTGASNTEAFF. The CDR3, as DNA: TGTGCCAGCGCCTCGACAGGGGCGTCGAACACTGAAGCTTTCTTT.

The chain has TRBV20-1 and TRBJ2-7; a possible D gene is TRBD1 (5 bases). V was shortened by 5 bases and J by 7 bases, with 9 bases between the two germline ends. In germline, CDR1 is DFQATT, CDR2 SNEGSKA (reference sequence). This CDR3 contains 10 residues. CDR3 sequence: CSAVYREQYF. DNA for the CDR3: TGCAGTGCTGTATACAGGGAGCAGTACTTC.